This T cell receptor beta chain came from a study of T cell repertoires in ileal Crohn's disease (dated by TCRdb to about 2019). With respect to the entire study: The median duration of disease was approximately 7.9 years, and at the time of surgery roughly 36% of patients were active smokers. Surgery was performed for a complication in all patients, with stricturing disease in 61% and penetrating disease in 39%. Roughly half of the patients were given postoperative therapy, with around 11 receiving thiopurines and under 20 receiving anti-TNF agents. TCR repertoire analysis was done in a few dozen Crohn's disease patients from a prospective multicentre cohort. Running in parallel with the study was a multicentre cohort set up to find predictors of early endoscopic recurrence following ileocolonic resection. Endoscopic postoperative recurrence was defined by a Rutgeerts score above i0. A total of 170 or so mucosal samples from 57 patients were sequenced, with samples obtained at several locations on the surgical specimen and at postoperative endoscopy.

This clone showed up just a few times. Its specific antigen is unknown. Nothing much larger sits one base from this clone, and base qualities are not available. Overall results and qualifications from the work: Only a subgroup of patients, of unstated size, had mucosal CD4 and CD8 T cells sorted and sequenced. Compared with CD4 T cells, sorted CD8 T cells contained more high-frequency clones, which suggests that the mucosal expansions were mostly CD8. A significantly higher proportion of clonal expansions was observed in active smokers at surgery than in non-smokers (roughly 27% vs 19%, p=0.02). Higher high-frequency clone percentages at surgery were associated with endoscopic recurrence; all patients with clonality above 26.8% (18/57) had recurrence.

For commercial TCRB immunosequencing, around 500 nanograms of biopsy DNA were submitted for each sample. CDR3 regions were amplified from genomic DNA by Adaptive Biotechnology using a two-step, amplification bias-controlled multiplex PCR. Primers for every V and J gene segment were used in the first PCR, and barcodes and Illumina adapters were added in the second PCR. An Illumina instrument was used to sequence the CDR3 libraries. The study's own analysis went as follows. The analysis drew on both the pipelines supplied by the vendor and custom analysis of the raw data in R/Bioconductor running R version 3.3.0. Clonality, ranging from 0 to 1, was calculated as the inverse of the normalised Shannon entropy of all productive clones. The repertoire share taken up by the top 100 clones defined high-frequency clones, and only clones that passed a 95% confidence test were kept. The Simpson index measured repertoire diversity, and the Morisita-Horn index measured overlap between samples. What TCRdb holds here is the immuneACCESS table cut down to in-frame rearrangements. Part of the clones is not present; checked against another copy, under half of the missing clones reflect an unresolved V gene, and the others are unexplained. V and J calls and clone size are copied from that table; D and trimming were computed from the DNA. The sample includes around 15,000 clones, with about 60% observed a single time. The ten largest clones represent roughly 6.2% of the sample.

Adults with ileal or ileocolonic Crohn's disease and an indication for ileocolonic resection were eligible for inclusion. Whole ileal mucosal biopsies were stored frozen at -80°C before DNA extraction. Genomic DNA was extracted from frozen whole biopsies with a TRizol-based method and quantified on a NanoDrop 2000 spectrophotometer. CDR1 MNHNS and CDR2 SASEGT are derived from the germline V gene. Its CDR3 holds 15 amino acids, cysteine through phenylalanine. Only the CDR3 region is kept as DNA, spanning 45 bases read in frame from base 1. V is reduced by 5 bases and J by 2 bases, leaving a spacing of 15 bases between them.

This clonotype originated in an adult with Crohn's disease. The chain couples TRBV6-1 to TRBJ1-2, with an unclear D gene assignment. The source material was ileal tissue. The DNA sequence is TGTGCCAGCAGTTTGGTCGCCGGGTGGAACTATGGCTACACCTTC. Protein translation: CASSLVAGWNYGYTF.